One sample yielded the 23 T cell receptor beta chains listed below, sequenced in a study of CD8+ T cells in alopecia areata. Described treatment: oral pan-JAK inhibitor, 5-10 mg twice daily. RNA was isolated and reverse transcribed to cDNA, the sequencing template. Measured with immunoSEQ multiplex PCR; TCRdb has only the in-frame clones, and not every one. The sample yields more than 200,000 clones, less than 45% seen once. Source: CD4+ T cells sorted from blood, taken between weeks 36 and 40, from a patient treated with tofacitinib. The source is a human donor with alopecia areata.

This clone was counted a few times. The genes are TRBV4-2 and TRBJ1-5, with 10 bases that match TRBD1. The CDR3 is made up of 14 amino acids. The V gene end was trimmed by 3 bases and the J gene end by 6 bases; junction bases not matched to a gene: 2. Germline V gene lookup returns CDR1 LGHNA and CDR2 YNFKEQ. The CDR3 DNA is TGTGCCAGCAGCCACGGACAGGGGGGTCAGCCCCAGCATTTT. Its protein is CASSHGQGGQPQHF.

This clone occurred a few times. CDR3 nucleotide sequence: TGCGCCAGCAGCCTTAGACTAGCGGCTCGTAGCACAGATACGCAGTATTTT. It translates to CASSLRLAARSTDTQYF. The V gene is TRBV4-3, the J gene TRBJ2-3; TRBD2 agrees at 9 bases. The CDR3 spans 17 residues. After removal of 4 bases from V and 0 bases from J, the junction contained 8 bases not matched to a gene. Germline CDR1 is LGHNA and CDR2 is YSLEER.

The V call is TRBV5-1, the J call TRBJ2-7; perhaps TRBD1 as D (5 bases). The CDR3 is 14 amino acids. Per germline, CDR1 SGHRS and CDR2 YFSETQ. V lost 2 bases and J 0 bases, leaving 9 bases between the germline ends. CDR3 residues: CASSFRTSSYEQYF. CDR3 DNA sequence: TGCGCCAGCAGCTTCCGGACAAGCTCCTACGAGCAGTACTTC.

Note on this clone: This same CDR3 is encoded by further DNA sequences in the sample. V and J are TRBV25-1 and TRBJ2-7; D gene unclear. From germline, CDR1 is MGHDK and CDR2 SYGVNS. The CDR3 covers 12 residues. V was trimmed by 3 bases and J by 2 bases, leaving 5 bases between them. The CDR3 spells CASSDGPYEQYF. The DNA of the CDR3 is TGTGCCAGCAGTGATGGGCCCTACGAGCAGTACTTC.

For this clone: The sample holds other DNA sequences that translate to the same CDR3. The chain couples TRBV27 to TRBJ2-7; D may correspond to TRBD1 or TRBD2 (5 bases each). The germline gives CDR1 MNHEY, CDR2 SMNVEV (reference sequence). Trimming pared 1 base from V and 2 bases from J, leaving 9 bases between. This CDR3 contains 14 residues. CDR3 coding DNA: TGTGCCAGCAGTTTATTGGGACGTACCTACGAGCAGTACTTC. Translated: CASSLLGRTYEQYF.

The V and J genes are TRBV29-1 and TRBJ1-2; weak D call: TRBD1 (5 bases). This CDR3 comprises 13 residues. Germline V gene data show CDR1 as SQVTM and CDR2 as ANQGSEA. Trimming cost V 7 bases and J 2 bases, with 14 bases left between them. CDR3 bases: TGCAGCGCCAGGGACGCCGGGAACTATGGCTACACCTTC. It encodes CSARDAGNYGYTF.

This clone showed up just a few times. This chain uses TRBV29-1 with TRBJ1-2; D perhaps matches TRBD1 (5 bases). Trimming left V 4 bases short and J 5 bases short, with 11 bases between. The CDR3 is 12 residues long. The germline gives CDR1 SQVTM, CDR2 ANQGSEA. The CDR3: CSVGAGRYGYTF. The CDR3 nucleotides read TGCAGCGTTGGTGCAGGGAGATATGGCTACACCTTC.

A remark on this clone: This sample includes further DNA sequences coding for the same CDR3. The chain recombines TRBV7-9 with TRBJ2-5; 11 nucleotides agree with TRBD2. V was clipped by 5 bases and J by 4 bases; unmatched bases: 3. Germline loops: CDR1 SEHNR, CDR2 FQNEAQ (reference sequence). The CDR3 runs to 14 residues. Here the CDR3 DNA reads TGTGCCAGCAGCCGCGGACTAGCGGGAGAGACCCAGTACTTC. This sequence encodes CASSRGLAGETQYF.

V gene TRBV20-1 combines with J gene TRBJ2-5; D not certain. Looked up from germline, CDR1 is DFQATT and CDR2 is SNEGSKA (reference sequence). This CDR3 has 11 amino acids. V was pared by 5 bases and J by 2 bases, with 6 bases between. CDR3 nucleotides: TGCAGTGCTCCCAGGCAAGAGACCCAGTACTTC. This gives the protein CSAPRQETQYF.

This clone came up many times. The V gene is TRBV28, the J gene TRBJ2-3; 9 bases fit TRBD2. CDR3 length: 18 residues. The V and J ends lost 5 bases and 4 bases, in that order; junction bases with no gene match: 16. The V gene's germline CDR1 is MDHEN and CDR2 SYDVKM. The CDR3 DNA sequence: TGTGCCAGCAGTCCCCTCGGGGAGTTGCGGGAGGGCCCAGATACGCAGTATTTT. This sequence encodes CASSPLGELREGPDTQYF.

The gene calls are TRBV5-4 and TRBJ2-7; D gene uncertain. CDR3 length: 14 amino acids. V lost 6 bases to trimming and J lost 3 bases, with 16 bases between them. CDR1 SGHNT and CDR2 YYREEE come from the germline V gene (reference sequence). Here the CDR3 reads CASKSTGHNYEQYF. The CDR3 bases are TGTGCCAGCAAGTCCACCGGGCACAACTACGAGCAGTACTTC.

In its sample, this clone was seen a few times. The rearrangement links TRBV29-1 to TRBJ2-7, with 8 bases lining up with TRBD2. The J segment lost 1 base and the V segment lost 4 bases, leaving 15 bases of the junction unmatched. CDR1 and CDR2 from the germline V gene are SQVTM and ANQGSEA. This CDR3 has 17 residues. This chain's CDR3 is CSVVIGASGRLSYEQYF. The CDR3 bases are TGCAGCGTTGTCATCGGGGCTAGCGGGCGCCTTTCCTACGAGCAGTACTTC.

This chain connects TRBV29-1 to TRBJ1-2; no clear D gene. V lost 2 bases, J lost 7 bases, and 17 bases lay in between. The CDR3 has 14 amino acids. Germline V gene data show CDR1 as SQVTM and CDR2 as ANQGSEA. The CDR3, as DNA: TGCAGCGTTGAACAGGTTAATTTTTCGGGTGGCTACACCTTC. Translating it yields CSVEQVNFSGGYTF. The whole variable domain, remainder taken from reference TRBV29-1 and TRBJ1-2, is SAVISQKPSRDICQRGTSLTIQCQVDSQVTMMFWYRQQPGQSLTLIATANQGSEATYESGFVIDKFPISRPNLTFSTLTVSNMSPEDSSIYLCSVEQVNFSGGYTFGSGTRLTVV.

The chain uses TRBV7-6 and TRBJ2-3; the match to TRBD2 covers 8 bases. The length of the CDR3 is 14 residues. Trimming removed 3 bases from V and 6 bases from J; junction bases left unmatched: 5. Germline V CDR1 and CDR2: SGHVS, FNYEAQ. The CDR3 DNA follows: TGTGCCAGCAGCTTTACCGGGACTAGTGATACGCAGTATTTT. It translates to CASSFTGTSDTQYF.

This chain connects TRBV6-6 to TRBJ2-4, with 9 bases that match TRBD1. CDR3 length: 13 residues. With V trimmed by 6 bases and J by 8 bases, 5 bases remained unmatched. CDR1 is MNHNY and CDR2 is SVGAGI in the germline V gene (reference sequence). In DNA form, the CDR3 reads TGTGCCAGCAGAAGACAGGGGGGGGACATTCAGTACTTC. This codes for CASRRQGGDIQYF.

The rearrangement joins TRBV4-3 to TRBJ2-7; D is possibly TRBD1 or TRBD2 (5 bases each). The germline gives CDR1 LGHNA, CDR2 YSLEER. Between the trimmed V and J ends, which lost 4 bases and 4 bases, there was a span of 11 bases. The CDR3 runs 13 residues. The CDR3: CASSPGHGYEQYF. CDR3 sequence (DNA): TGCGCCAGCAGCCCGGGGCACGGATACGAGCAGTACTTC.

This clone has more than one count but fewer than ten. The chain carries TRBV7-2 and TRBJ2-4; D is ambiguous. Germline CDR1 reads SGHTA; CDR2 reads FQGNSA. V lost 2 bases, J lost 7 bases, and 6 bases lay in between. This CDR3 spans 12 amino acids. The CDR3 spells CASSLQGNIQYF. For the CDR3, the DNA is TGTGCCAGCAGCTTACAAGGGAACATTCAGTACTTC.

V usage is TRBV27 and J usage is TRBJ2-7, with D tentatively TRBD2 (6 bases). In germline, CDR1 is MNHEY, CDR2 SMNVEV (reference sequence). This CDR3 is built from 11 residues. The V end lost 8 bases, the J end lost 7 bases, and 12 bases lay between the germline ends. The CDR3 is CASHRAGEQYF. CDR3 nucleotides: TGTGCCAGCCACCGAGCGGGTGAGCAGTACTTC.

The chain carries TRBV5-6 and TRBJ1-1; D remains ambiguous. The CDR3 consists of 13 residues. Trimming took 4 bases from V and 0 from J, leaving 7 bases between them. CDR1 is SGHDT and CDR2 is YYEEEE in the germline V gene. CDR3 DNA sequence: TGTGCCAGCAGCCGGGTGCTGAACACTGAAGCTTTCTTT. Translating it yields CASSRVLNTEAFF. Based on the CDR3 plus reference TRBV5-6 and TRBJ1-1, the full variable domain is DAGVTQSPTHLIKTRGQQVTLRCSPKSGHDTVSWYQQALGQGPQFIFQYYEEEERQRGNFPDRFSGHQFPNYSSELNVNALLLGDSALYLCASSRVLNTEAFFGQGTRLTVV.

The chain is built from TRBV4-2 and TRBJ2-5; D is unclear. The DNA end favors TRBJ2-7, so the J call may be wrong. The CDR3 has 12 residues. The germline gives CDR1 LGHNA, CDR2 YNFKEQ. CDR3 amino acids: CASSQNSYEQYF. In nucleotides, the CDR3 is TGTGCCAGCAGCCAGAACTCCTACGAGCAGTACTTC.

This chain connects TRBV6-5 to TRBJ1-1; TRBD1 aligns across 8 bases. The V gene's germline CDR1 is MNHEY and CDR2 SVGAGI. V lost 6 bases to trimming and J lost 1 base; unmatched junction nucleotides: 4. There are 14 residues in the CDR3. CDR3 residues: CASSRTGKNTEAFF. CDR3 DNA sequence: TGTGCCAGCAGCAGGACAGGGAAGAACACTGAAGCTTTCTTT.

Only a few counts were recorded for this clone. The chain uses TRBV7-2 and TRBJ1-5, with TRBD1 matching over 7 bases. The V segment lost 5 bases and the J segment 6 bases; nucleotides outside the gene matches: 7. The CDR3 has 14 amino acids. Germline CDR1 is SGHTA and CDR2 is FQGNSA. CDR3 sequence (DNA): TGTGCCAGCAGCCGAGGAGGGGGCGTTCAGCCCCAGCATTTT. Translation: CASSRGGGVQPQHF.

The chain joins TRBV5-1 to TRBJ2-7; no clear D gene. The CDR3 is 14 residues long. Germline V gene lookup returns CDR1 SGHRS and CDR2 YFSETQ. Trimming left V 1 base short and J 6 bases short, with 14 bases between. The DNA for the CDR3 is TGCGCCAGCAGCTTGTCGTTCGTGTCGGGCGAGCAGTACTTC. It is translated as CASSLSFVSGEQYF.